These T cell receptor beta chains were read from a single sample in a study of immune aging and cytomegalovirus after organ transplant. TCRdb reprocessed the single-cell sequencing reads with MiXCR, giving one entry per CDR3 protein. The sample carries about 21,000 distinct CDR3 sequences, approximately 34% recorded once. Their antigens remain unidentified. The sample here was CMV peptide-activated CD4+ and CD8+ T cells sorted from blood, taken at five time points, pooled. These receptors came from a female donor who had a heart transplant and CMV viremia. The CDR3 runs from the conserved cysteine through the conserved F or W. A D gene is named only where the DNA matches it firmly. Rows give clone size only sometimes, using once, few, many, or a class for an expanded clone.

v_gene	j_gene	d_gene	abundance	CDR3nt	CDR3aa
TRBV16	TRBJ1-5	-	-	TGTGCCAGCAGCGGACAGTGGGGAAATCAGCCCCAGCATTTT	CASSGQWGNQPQHF
TRBV30	TRBJ2-2	TRBD1	-	TGTGCCTGGAAGGGGGCTCGGACCGGGGAGCTGTTTTTT	CAWKGARTGELFF
TRBV18	TRBJ1-2	-	many	TGTGCCAGCTCACCAAAAGACACTAACTATGGCTACACCTTC	CASSPKDTNYGYTF
TRBV20-1	TRBJ1-2	TRBD1	few	TGCAGCGATAAGCGGGACAGGGGTCCGAAAGGCTACACCTTC	CSDKRDRGPKGYTF
TRBV3-1	TRBJ1-1	-	medium-sized	TGTGCCAGCAGCCAACACAGGGTGCGGAAATTTGAAGCTTTCTTT	CASSQHRVRKFEAFF
TRBV20-1	TRBJ2-3	TRBD2	-	TGCAGTACTACCGGGACTAGCGATGGAGATACGCAGTATTTT	CSTTGTSDGDTQYF
TRBV12-3/TRBV12-4	TRBJ2-7	TRBD2	-	TGTGCCAGCAGTTCCCTAGCGGGAACGGTTGAGCAGCACTTC	CASSSLAGTVEQHF
TRBV12-3/TRBV12-4	TRBJ2-1	-	-	TGTGCCAGCAGTTTGAACTTGGGCCGGTACAATGAGCAGTTCTTC	CASSLNLGRYNEQFF
TRBV15	TRBJ1-2	-	many	TGTGCCACCAGCAGCAGACAGCAAGCTAACTATGGCTACACCTTC	CATSSRQQANYGYTF
TRBV2	TRBJ2-7	-	-	TGTGCCAGCAGAATCTACGAGCAGTACTTC	CASRIYEQYF
TRBV10-3	TRBJ2-3	TRBD1	many	TGTGCCATCAGTGAAGTGCAGGGGGCTTACGTAGATACGCAGTATTTT	CAISEVQGAYVDTQYF
TRBV2	TRBJ2-7	-	-	TGTGCCAGCGGCAGGGAGTACGAGCAGTACTTC	CASGREYEQYF
TRBV6-1	TRBJ1-5	-	-	TGTGCCAGCAGTGAAAGACGGGGGAATCAGCCCCAGCATTTT	CASSERRGNQPQHF
TRBV27	TRBJ2-7	-	many	TGTGCCAGCAGTTACTTGAGCGCCGGAGGAGGCTACGAGCAGTACTTC	CASSYLSAGGGYEQYF
TRBV7-2	TRBJ1-2	TRBD1	few	TGTGCCAGCAGCTTGACAGGGGGCTTCGCAAACTATGGCTACACCTTC	CASSLTGGFANYGYTF
TRBV29-1	TRBJ1-1	TRBD1	few	TGCAGCGTTCGACAGGGGATGAACACTGAAGCTTTCTTT	CSVRQGMNTEAFF
TRBV19	TRBJ2-1	-	many	TGTGCCAGTAGTATAGGGCAGGGTACCTACAATGAGCAGTTCTTC	CASSIGQGTYNEQFF
TRBV28	TRBJ1-6	-	-	TGTGCCAGCAGTTCGCTATGGGACGGCGTTCACCCTAATTCACCCCTCCACTTT	CASSSLWDGVHPNSPLHF
TRBV9	TRBJ2-7	TRBD1	-	TGTGCCAGCAGCGTAGGTCCCGGGACAGGGGGCTCCTACGAGCAGTACTTC	CASSVGPGTGGSYEQYF
TRBV2	TRBJ2-7	TRBD1	few	TGTGCCAGCTGTGGGGGCCAGGGGGCGAGAGAGCAGTACTTC	CASCGGQGAREQYF
TRBV12-3/TRBV12-4	TRBJ2-7	TRBD1	medium-sized	TGTGCCAGCAGTTTGGACAGGGGGCGCAACGAGCAGTACTTC	CASSLDRGRNEQYF
TRBV6-2/TRBV6-3	TRBJ2-7	TRBD1	many	TGTGCCAGCACGAAAGCGGGACAGGGGTCCTCCGAGCAGTACTTC	CASTKAGQGSSEQYF
TRBV14	TRBJ2-7	TRBD1	-	TGTGCCAGCAGCTTCACGGGACAGGGACCCTACGAGCAGTACTTC	CASSFTGQGPYEQYF
TRBV2	TRBJ2-3	-	medium-sized	TGTGCCAGCAGTGAAAACGGCCGGGCAGATACGCAGTATTTT	CASSENGRADTQYF
TRBV29-1	TRBJ1-1	-	-	TGCAGCGGAACTACAGGGAACACTGAAGCTTCCTTT	CSGTTGNTEASF
TRBV5-4	TRBJ2-7	TRBD1	-	TGTGCCAGCAGCCCCGACAGGGATTACTCCTACGAGCAGTACTTC	CASSPDRDYSYEQYF
TRBV4-2	TRBJ2-3	-	few	TGTGCCAGCAGCCAAGGGGACACCTACACAGATACGCAGTATTTT	CASSQGDTYTDTQYF